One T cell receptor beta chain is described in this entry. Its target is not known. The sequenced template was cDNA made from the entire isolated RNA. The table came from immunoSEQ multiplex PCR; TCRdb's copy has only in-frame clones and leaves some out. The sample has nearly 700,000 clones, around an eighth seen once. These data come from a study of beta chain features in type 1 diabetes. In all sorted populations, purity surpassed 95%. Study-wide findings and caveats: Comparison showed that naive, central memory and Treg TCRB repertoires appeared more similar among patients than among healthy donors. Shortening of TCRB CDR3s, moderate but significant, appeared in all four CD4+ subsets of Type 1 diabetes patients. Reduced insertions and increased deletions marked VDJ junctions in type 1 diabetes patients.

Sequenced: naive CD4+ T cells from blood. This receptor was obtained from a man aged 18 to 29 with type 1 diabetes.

This CDR3 is CASSLNDPPPNEKLFF. CDR3 DNA sequence: TGTGCCAGCAGCTTAAATGACCCACCCCCTAATGAAAAACTGTTTTTT. The chain couples TRBV7-9 to TRBJ1-4, with unresolved D. Looked up from germline, CDR1 is SEHNR and CDR2 is FQNEAQ (reference sequence). CDR3 length: 16 residues. Trimming removed 2 bases at V and 3 bases at J, with 13 bases between.